Presented here are 5 T cell receptor beta chains from one specimen sequenced in a study of shared clonotypes between healthy human individuals (dated by TCRdb to 2018 to 2021). The library was produced with the immunoSEQ multiplex PCR assay. In its TCRdb copy, this immuneACCESS table keeps in-frame sequences only and misses some clones. Where compared with another copy, unresolved V genes explain less than half of these, and the others have no known cause. The sample table holds more than 2 million clones, of which about 95% were seen once. 0.9% to 1.3% of the sample rests with the top ten. CD8 naive samples were obtained by positive selection for CCR7 among CD45RO-negative cells, yielding a CD45RA+CCR7+ population from which TemRA cells were excluded. The specimen was naive CD8+ T cells sorted from blood. Explained via the paper, the cell subset or site label denotes: CD45RA+CCR7+. The receptors come from a man younger than 35 in good health.

This clone was seen once. CDR3 nucleotide sequence: TGCGCCAGCAGCTTGGCCCCTACGGCTGAAGCTTTCTTT. The encoded protein is CASSLAPTAEAFF. The chain is built from TRBV5-1 and TRBJ1-1; unclear D gene. The CDR3 length is 13 residues. Trimming pared 0 bases from V and 6 bases from J, leaving 9 bases between. The V gene's germline CDR1 is SGHRS and CDR2 YFSETQ.

About this clone itself: Other DNA variants within this sample encode the same CDR3. The chain combines TRBV7-9 with TRBJ2-1; D remains unclear. The CDR3 covers 11 residues. Germline V CDR1 and CDR2: SEHNR, FQNEAQ (reference sequence). V was trimmed by 3 bases and J by 6 bases, leaving 3 bases between them. CDR3 protein: CASSLLNEQFF. Written as DNA, the CDR3 is TGTGCCAGCAGCTTGCTCAATGAGCAGTTCTTC.

This rearrangement joins TRBV4-3 to TRBJ2-1, with 9 bases lining up with TRBD2. The germline V gene has CDR1 LGHNA and CDR2 YSLEER. V trimming: 1 base; J trimming: 8 bases; junction bases outside the gene matches: 6. This CDR3 is built from 15 residues. The DNA of the CDR3 is TGCGCCAGCAGCCAAGCGCGGGAGGGCCGTGATGAGCAGTTCTTC. It encodes CASSQAREGRDEQFF.

V and J are TRBV7-9 and TRBJ2-7, with TRBD1 identical over 9 bases. The trim removed 4 bases at V and 1 base at J, leaving 2 bases unmatched. The germline V gene has CDR1 SEHNR and CDR2 FQNEAQ (reference sequence). The CDR3 has 14 amino acids. As DNA, the CDR3 is TGTGCCAGCAGCTATGGACAGGGGTCCTACGAGCAGTACTTC. Translating it yields CASSYGQGSYEQYF.

The V and J genes are TRBV7-6 and TRBJ2-7, with a weak D call TRBD1 (6 bases). Trimming shortened V by 1 base and J by 2 bases, and 9 bases separated the two germline ends. Looked up from germline, CDR1 is SGHVS and CDR2 is FNYEAQ. The CDR3 spans 14 residues. The CDR3 here is CASSLDSGAYEQYF. The DNA of the CDR3 is TGTGCCAGCAGCTTAGACTCAGGGGCCTACGAGCAGTACTTC.